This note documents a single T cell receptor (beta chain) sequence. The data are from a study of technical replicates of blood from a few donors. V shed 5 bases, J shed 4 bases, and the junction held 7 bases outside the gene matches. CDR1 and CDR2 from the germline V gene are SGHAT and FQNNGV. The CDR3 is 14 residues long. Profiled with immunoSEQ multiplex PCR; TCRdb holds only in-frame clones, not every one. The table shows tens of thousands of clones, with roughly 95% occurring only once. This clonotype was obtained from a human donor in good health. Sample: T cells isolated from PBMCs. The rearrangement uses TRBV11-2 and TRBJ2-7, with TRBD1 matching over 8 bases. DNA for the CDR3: TGTGCCAGCAGCCCGGGGACAGGACAATACGAGCAGTACTTC. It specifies CASSPGTGQYEQYF.